The clone carrying this T cell receptor (beta chain) has at least ten counts. This specimen belongs to a study of response to subunit inactivated influenza vaccine. The CDR3 spans 12 residues. V dropped 6 bases and J dropped 3; count of bases not matched to a gene: 3. Germline V gene sequence: CDR1 SQVTM, CDR2 ANQGSEA. TCRdb reprocessed the RT-PCR reads with MiXCR, giving one entry per CDR3 protein. This sample has 650,000 to 850,000 distinct CDR3 sequences, with roughly 13% found just once. The chain couples TRBV29-1 to TRBJ1-2; 8 positions agree with TRBD1. The sequence was collected from a man between 45 and 60 years old who received an inactivated influenza vaccine. The sample here was PBMCs from blood, taken 14 to 15 days before vaccination. The CDR3 loop is CSVATGDYGYTF. Here the CDR3 DNA reads TGCAGCGTCGCGACAGGGGACTATGGCTACACCTTC. The variable domain in full, completed from reference TRBV29-1 and TRBJ1-2, reads SAVISQKPSRDICQRGTSLTIQCQVDSQVTMMFWYRQQPGQSLTLIATANQGSEATYESGFVIDKFPISRPNLTFSTLTVSNMSPEDSSIYLCSVATGDYGYTFGSGTRLTVV.